This T cell receptor beta chain originates from a study of cytomegalovirus exposure and HLA in healthy donors. Whole-study findings and limits: The listing of 150 to 200 TCR beta chains classed them as cytomegalovirus-associated. Cytomegalovirus status was reportedly diagnosed by the classifier with high sensitivity and specificity.

With regard to this clone: The antigen remains undetermined.

Only in-frame clones appear in the TCRdb table, and some are missing; sequencing was by immunoSEQ multiplex PCR. The sample holds 73,000 or so clones, about 94% seen once. Sequenced: PBMCs. The clonotype comes from a woman between 18 and 29 years old in good health and CMV-seropositive.

The CDR3: CATSRDAGRINYGYTF. CDR3 bases: TGTGCCACCAGCAGAGACGCGGGGAGGATTAACTATGGCTACACCTTC. V gene TRBV15 combines with J gene TRBJ1-2; no clear D. Germline values: CDR1 LNHNV, CDR2 YYDKDF (reference sequence). The CDR3 loop spans 16 amino acids. Trimming left V 0 bases short and J 1 base short, with 12 bases between.